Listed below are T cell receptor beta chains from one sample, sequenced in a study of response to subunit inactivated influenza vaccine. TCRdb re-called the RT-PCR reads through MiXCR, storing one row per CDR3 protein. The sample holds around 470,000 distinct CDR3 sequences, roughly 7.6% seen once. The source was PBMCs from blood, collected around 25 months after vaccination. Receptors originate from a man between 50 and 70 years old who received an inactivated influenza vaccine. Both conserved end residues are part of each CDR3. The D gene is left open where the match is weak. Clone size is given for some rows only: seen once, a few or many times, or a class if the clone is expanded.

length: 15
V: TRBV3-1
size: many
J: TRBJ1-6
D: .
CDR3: CASSSGGFGNSPLHF
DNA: TGTGCCAGCAGTTCGGGGGGCTTCGGCAATTCACCCCTCCACTTT

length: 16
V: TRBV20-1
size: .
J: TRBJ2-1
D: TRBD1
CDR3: CSATGTGGGSYNEQFF
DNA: TGCAGTGCTACCGGGACAGGTGGGGGGTCCTACAATGAGCAGTTCTTC

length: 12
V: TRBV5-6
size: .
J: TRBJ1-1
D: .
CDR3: CASSLNQVEAFF
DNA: TGTGCCAGCAGCTTAAACCAGGTTGAAGCTTTCTTT

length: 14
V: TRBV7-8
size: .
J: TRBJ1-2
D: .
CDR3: CASSPGGPAGGYTF
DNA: TGTGCCAGCAGCCCCGGTGGGCCGGCCGGCGGCTACACCTTC

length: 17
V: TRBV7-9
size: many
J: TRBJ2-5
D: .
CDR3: CASSSRGDALSRETQYF
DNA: TGTGCCAGCAGTTCTAGGGGGGACGCTCTTTCTCGGGAGACCCAGTACTTC

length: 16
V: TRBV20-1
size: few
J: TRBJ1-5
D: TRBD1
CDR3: CSAVRQGHSGNQPQHF
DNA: TGCAGTGCAGTGCGACAGGGTCACTCGGGCAATCAGCCCCAGCATTTT

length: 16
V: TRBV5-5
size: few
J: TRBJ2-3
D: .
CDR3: CASSLAIGTGSDTQYF
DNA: TGTGCCAGCAGCTTGGCCATCGGTACGGGGAGTGATACGCAGTATTTT

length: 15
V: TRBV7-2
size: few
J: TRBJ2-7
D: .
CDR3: CASSGRAGDGYEQYF
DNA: TGTGCCAGCAGCGGGCGGGCAGGGGACGGCTACGAGCAGTACTTC

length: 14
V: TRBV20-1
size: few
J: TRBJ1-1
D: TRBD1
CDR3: CSARPPGQKPEAFF
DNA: TGCAGTGCTAGGCCGCCGGGACAGAAACCTGAAGCTTTCTTT

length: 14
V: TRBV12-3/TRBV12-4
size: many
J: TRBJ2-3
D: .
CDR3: CASSFGLPTDTQYF
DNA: TGTGCCAGCAGTTTTGGGCTGCCCACAGATACGCAGTATTTT

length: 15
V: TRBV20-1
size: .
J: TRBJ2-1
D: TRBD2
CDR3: CSASDLGRTYNEQFF
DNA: TGCAGTGCTTCAGACCTCGGGAGGACCTACAATGAGCAGTTCTTC

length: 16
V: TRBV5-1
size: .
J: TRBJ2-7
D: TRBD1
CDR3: CASSLELTGGGYEQYF
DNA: TGCGCCAGCAGCTTGGAACTGACAGGGGGCGGTTACGAGCAGTACTTC

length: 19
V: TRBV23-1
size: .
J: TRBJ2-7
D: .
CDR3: CASSPFGASGTHIQYEQYF
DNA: TGCGCCAGCAGTCCCTTCGGGGCCTCGGGGACTCATATTCAATACGAGCAGTACTTC

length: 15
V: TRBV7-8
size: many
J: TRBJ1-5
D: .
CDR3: CASSLHMDGNQPQHF
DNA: TGTGCCAGCAGCTTACATATGGACGGCAATCAGCCCCAGCATTTT

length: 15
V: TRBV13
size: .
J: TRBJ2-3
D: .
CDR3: CASSSGLLSTDTQYF
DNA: TGTGCCAGCAGCTCCGGACTACTTAGCACAGATACGCAGTATTTT

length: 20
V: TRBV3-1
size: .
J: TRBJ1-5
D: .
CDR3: CASSHGNPRHSLYSNQPQHF
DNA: TGTGCCAGCAGCCACGGAAATCCGAGACACTCACTTTATAGCAATCAGCCCCAGCATTTT